One sample yielded the 19 T cell receptor beta chains listed below, sequenced in a study of T-cell memory formation after mild COVID-19. In TCRdb, the 5' RACE reads were re-called with MiXCR into one record per CDR3 protein. Among 550,000 to 600,000 distinct CDR3 sequences, approximately 15% were seen once, and the ten largest hold 8.1%. Sequencing was carried out using PBMCs or a T cell subset sorted from them (not recorded which). These receptors originate from an adult woman who had mild COVID-19 (a few samples of this study predate the infection). Cell type and time point are not known.

This chain joins TRBV12-3 or TRBV12-4 and TRBJ2-5, with D possibly matching TRBD2 (5 bases). The CDR3 has 11 amino acids. Trimming took 5 bases from V and 10 from J, leaving 11 bases between them. The CDR3 loop reads CASSLQEVQYF. The CDR3 region has the DNA TGTGCCAGCAGTCTCCAGGAGGTCCAGTACTTC.

V usage is TRBV12-3 or TRBV12-4 and J usage is TRBJ2-3, with 7 bases fitting TRBD1. The CDR3 has 15 residues. With V trimmed by 3 bases and J by 5 bases, 8 bases remained unmatched. CDR3 DNA sequence: TGTGCCAGCAGTTTCAAGACAGGGCCGCGAGATACGCAGTATTTT. It encodes CASSFKTGPRDTQYF.

This clonotype came up a few times. The chain employs TRBV29-1 and TRBJ1-3; maybe TRBD1 (5 bases). Germline V gene lookup returns CDR1 SQVTM and CDR2 ANQGSEA. CDR3 length: 15 residues. The ends were cut back, 6 bases at V and 0 bases at J, with 15 bases in the middle. The CDR3 DNA reads TGCAGCGTCGGAAATAAGGGGATCTCTGGAAACACCATATATTTT. Translation gives CSVGNKGISGNTIYF.

The rearrangement links TRBV30 to TRBJ2-3, with 7 nucleotides matching TRBD1. Germline CDR1 reads GTSNPN; CDR2 reads SVGIG (reference sequence). After removal of 4 bases from V and 6 bases from J, the junction contained 4 bases not matched to a gene. The CDR3 runs to 12 residues. The CDR3 loop reads CAWKRQGDTQYF. CDR3 DNA: TGTGCCTGGAAGAGACAGGGCGATACGCAGTATTTT.

This chain links TRBV15 with TRBJ1-1; the D gene is possibly TRBD1 (5 bases). The germline V gene encodes CDR1 LNHNV and CDR2 YYDKDF (reference sequence). The CDR3 runs 15 residues. V shed 0 bases and J shed 1 base, with 9 bases lying between them. The CDR3 loop is CATSRDTGPNTEAFF. CDR3 in DNA: TGTGCCACCAGCAGAGACACGGGACCGAACACTGAAGCTTTCTTT.

This clonotype was seen only a few times. The DNA of the CDR3 is TGTGCCAGCAGTGAAGGGAGCGGGAGGATCAGGGATGAGCAGTTCTTC. It translates to CASSEGSGRIRDEQFF. This chain uses TRBV6-1 with TRBJ2-1, with TRBD2 matching 9 bases. This CDR3 contains 16 residues. The V and J ends lost 1 base and 8 bases, in that order; junction bases with no gene match: 9. Germline V lookup: CDR1 MNHNS, CDR2 SASEGT.

V gene TRBV6-1 combines with J gene TRBJ2-7; TRBD2 aligns across 7 bases. Trimming removed 4 bases from V and 2 bases from J; junction bases left unmatched: 5. This CDR3 has 14 amino acids. CDR1 MNHNS and CDR2 SASEGT come from the germline V gene. CDR3 amino acids: CASSGSSGPYEQYF. The DNA for the CDR3 is TGTGCCAGCAGTGGCTCTAGCGGCCCCTACGAGCAGTACTTC.

The chain's CDR3 is CASSVVAGGGNEQFF. DNA of the CDR3: TGTGCCAGCAGCGTAGTTGCGGGGGGAGGCAATGAGCAGTTCTTC. V usage is TRBV9 and J usage is TRBJ2-1; 8 nucleotides match TRBD2. The V gene end was trimmed by 0 bases and the J gene end by 6 bases; junction bases not matched to a gene: 5. Germline V gene lookup returns CDR1 SGDLS and CDR2 YYNGEE. The CDR3 is 15 residues long. The variable domain in full, completed from reference TRBV9 and TRBJ2-1, reads DSGVTQTPKHLITATGQRVTLRCSPRSGDLSVYWYQQSLDQGLQFLIQYYNGEERAKGNILERFSAQQFPDLHSELNLSSLELGDSALYFCASSVVAGGGNEQFFGPGTRLTVL.

This clonotype was observed a handful of times. The V gene is TRBV27, the J gene TRBJ2-3; D perhaps matches TRBD1 (6 bases). The CDR3 consists of 16 residues. V was trimmed by 3 bases and J by 4 bases, leaving 17 bases between them. Germline V gene data show CDR1 as MNHEY and CDR2 as SMNVEV (reference sequence). Here the CDR3 reads CASSFRRQGIPDTQYF. The CDR3 nucleotides are TGTGCCAGCAGTTTTCGTAGGCAGGGGATCCCAGATACGCAGTATTTT.

The chain carries TRBV5-4 and TRBJ1-1, with TRBD1 matching 9 bases. The V gene's germline CDR1 is SGHNT and CDR2 YYREEE (reference sequence). Trimming took 5 bases from V and 5 from J; bases not matched to a gene: 10. The CDR3 has 15 residues. The DNA of the CDR3 is TGTGCCAGCAGGGGCCCGGGACAGGGAAGGACTGAAGCTTTCTTT. It encodes CASRGPGQGRTEAFF.

V is TRBV7-9 and J is TRBJ2-1, with 9 bases fitting TRBD2. The CDR3 is 16 residues long. Looked up from germline, CDR1 is SEHNR and CDR2 is FQNEAQ (reference sequence). Germline trimming cut 5 bases from V and 4 bases from J; bases unmatched to any gene: 9. Written as DNA, the CDR3 is TGTGCCAGCAGCCCAGTGGCGGGGGGGCAGTACAATGAGCAGTTCTTC. Its protein is CASSPVAGGQYNEQFF.

This clonotype was counted only a few times. The chain recombines TRBV7-3 with TRBJ2-3; 10 nucleotides agree with TRBD2. The CDR3 contains 16 residues. V gave up 4 bases and J gave up 3 bases; unmatched junction bases: 7. Germline V gene lookup returns CDR1 SGHTA and CDR2 FQGTGA. The CDR3 DNA sequence: TGTGCCAGCAGCTCCTATAGCGGGGGGCGTACAGATACGCAGTATTTT. Amino acid sequence: CASSSYSGGRTDTQYF.

This clonotype was found a few times. The rearrangement links TRBV30 to TRBJ2-5; a weak D match, TRBD1 (5 bases). Germline values: CDR1 GTSNPN, CDR2 SVGIG (reference sequence). The CDR3 totals 12 residues. Trimming took off 5 bases at V and 0 bases at J, with 7 bases between the two ends. This chain's CDR3 is CAWQGYQETQYF. The CDR3 DNA follows: TGTGCCTGGCAGGGATACCAAGAGACCCAGTACTTC.

V usage is TRBV11-1 and J usage is TRBJ2-1, with D tentatively TRBD2 (5 bases). The CDR3 length is 13 residues. CDR1 is SGHAT, CDR2 FQDESV, per germline (reference sequence). V was pared by 1 base and J by 12 bases, with 13 bases between. Written as DNA, the CDR3 is TGTGCCAGCAGCTTAGGTAGCCAGCGGACGCAGTTCTTC. It encodes CASSLGSQRTQFF.

J is TRBJ2-1 and V is TRBV20-1, with D maybe TRBD2 (6 bases). Germline V gene sequence: CDR1 DFQATT, CDR2 SNEGSKA (reference sequence). The V end lost 3 bases, the J end lost 10 bases, and 10 bases lay between the germline ends. This CDR3 comprises 11 residues. The chain's CDR3 is CSASGAGEQFF. The CDR3 DNA sequence: TGCAGTGCTAGTGGTGCGGGGGAGCAGTTCTTC.

V is TRBV6-4 and J is TRBJ1-1; D call uncertain. CDR1 and CDR2 from the germline V gene are MRHNA and SNTAGT. There are 14 residues in the CDR3. Trimming took 5 bases from V and 4 from J, leaving 14 bases between them. The CDR3 coding sequence is TGTGCCAGCAGTTACGGGGTCGGGAGCACTGAAGCTTTCTTT. It translates to CASSYGVGSTEAFF.

This clonotype was detected only a few times. V gene TRBV3-1 combines with J gene TRBJ2-7, with D perhaps TRBD1 (5 bases). The V gene lost 4 bases and the J gene lost 5 bases, with 9 bases spanning the gap. The CDR3 sequence is 12 residues long. CDR1 and CDR2 from the germline V gene are LGHDT and YNNKEL (reference sequence). For the CDR3, the DNA is TGTGCCAGCAGCCTCATGGGGCACGAGCAGTACTTC. As protein: CASSLMGHEQYF.

This clonotype has just a few counts. This chain uses TRBV7-8 with TRBJ2-1, with D possibly being TRBD1 or TRBD2 (5 bases each). From germline, CDR1 is SGHVS and CDR2 FQNEAQ. The ends were cut back, 5 bases at V and 8 bases at J, with 13 bases in the middle. This CDR3 has 13 amino acids. The CDR3 loop reads CASSPVGVYEQFF. In DNA, the CDR3 is TGTGCCAGCAGCCCGGTGGGGGTTTATGAGCAGTTCTTC.

This rearrangement joins TRBV12-3 or TRBV12-4 to TRBJ1-6; D is possibly TRBD1 (6 bases). This CDR3 comprises 17 residues. The ends were cut back, 5 bases at V and 5 bases at J, with 19 bases in the middle. CDR3 coding DNA: TGTGCCAGCAGTGAAACAGGGAAGGGGGTGGATAATTCACCCCTCCACTTT. Translating gives CASSETGKGVDNSPLHF.